The 3 T cell receptor beta chains below all came from one sample that was sequenced in a study of identifying expanded T cells in peripheral blood. Clones were sequenced by immunoSEQ multiplex PCR, and TCRdb holds only the in-frame ones, with some missing. This table has 85,000 to 100,000 clones, 88% appearing once. Sequences were obtained from blood. These receptors were collected from a person aged 18 to 75 in good health.

J is TRBJ2-7 and V is TRBV30; 10 nucleotides match TRBD2. The germline V gene encodes CDR1 GTSNPN and CDR2 SVGIG (reference sequence). The CDR3 is 14 residues long. The ends lost 2 bases at V and 6 bases at J; junction bases unmatched: 7. The DNA of the CDR3 is TGTGCCTGGAGTAGGGCTAGCGGGAGAGCCGAGCAGTACTTC. It specifies CAWSRASGRAEQYF.

The DNA for the CDR3 is TGCGCCAGCAGCTTGGTCCAACTAGCGGGGGTTCGAGGGGCCAACGTCCTGACTTTC. Amino acid sequence: CASSLVQLAGVRGANVLTF. The V and J genes are TRBV5-1 and TRBJ2-6; 11 bases line up with TRBD2. The V gene's germline CDR1 is SGHRS and CDR2 YFSETQ. The CDR3 spans 19 residues. The V segment lost 0 bases and the J segment 4 bases; nucleotides outside the gene matches: 9.

The chain uses TRBV28 and TRBJ1-2; D is uncertain. Between the trimmed V and J ends, which lost 4 bases and 3 bases, there was a span of 9 bases. Germline values: CDR1 MDHEN, CDR2 SYDVKM. CDR3 length: 13 amino acids. This CDR3 reads CASSWEGDYGYTF. The CDR3 DNA follows: TGTGCCAGCAGTTGGGAGGGCGACTATGGCTACACCTTC.